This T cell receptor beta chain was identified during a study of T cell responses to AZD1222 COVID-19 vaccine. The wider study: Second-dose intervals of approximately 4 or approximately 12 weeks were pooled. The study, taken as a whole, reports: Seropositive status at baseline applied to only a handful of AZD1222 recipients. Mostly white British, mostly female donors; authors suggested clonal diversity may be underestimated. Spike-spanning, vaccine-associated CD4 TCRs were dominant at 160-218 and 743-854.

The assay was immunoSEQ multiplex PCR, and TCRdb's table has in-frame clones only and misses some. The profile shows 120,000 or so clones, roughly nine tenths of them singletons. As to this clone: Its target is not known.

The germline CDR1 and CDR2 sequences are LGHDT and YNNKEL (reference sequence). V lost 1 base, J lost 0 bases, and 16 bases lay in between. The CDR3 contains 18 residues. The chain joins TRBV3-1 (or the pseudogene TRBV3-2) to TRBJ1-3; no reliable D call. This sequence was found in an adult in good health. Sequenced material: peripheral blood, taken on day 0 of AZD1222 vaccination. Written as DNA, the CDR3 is TGTGCCAGCAGCCAAGTGGGCGGTGGCAGGAGCTCTGGAAACACCATATATTTT. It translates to CASSQVGGGRSSGNTIYF.